This T cell receptor (beta chain) is drawn from a study of blood T cell repertoires in COVID-19. This CDR3 has 17 amino acids. Germline-derived CDR1 and CDR2 are SGHTA and FQGTGA. V lost 2 bases, J lost 2 bases, and 7 bases stayed unmatched. Generated by immunoSEQ multiplex PCR, the TCRdb table keeps only in-frame clones and is missing some. The sample contains around 250,000 clones, around 80% of which appear only once. The sequence was collected from a man aged 25 to 45 with acute COVID-19. Input material: PBMCs or T cells enriched from blood (not recorded which). V gene TRBV7-3 combines with J gene TRBJ2-3, with 10 bases lining up with TRBD2. The CDR3 nucleotides are TGTGCCAGCAGCTTATATCGGACTAGCGGACCCACAGATACGCAGTATTTT. It specifies CASSLYRTSGPTDTQYF.